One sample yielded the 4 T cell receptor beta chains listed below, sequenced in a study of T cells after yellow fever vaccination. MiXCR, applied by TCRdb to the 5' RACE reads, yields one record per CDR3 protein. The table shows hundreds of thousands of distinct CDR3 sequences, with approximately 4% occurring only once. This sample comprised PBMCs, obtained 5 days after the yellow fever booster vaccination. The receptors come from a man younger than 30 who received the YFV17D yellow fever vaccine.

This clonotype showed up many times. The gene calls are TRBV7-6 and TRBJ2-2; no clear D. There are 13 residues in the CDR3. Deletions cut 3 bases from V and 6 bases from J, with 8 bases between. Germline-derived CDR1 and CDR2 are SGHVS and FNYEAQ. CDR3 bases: TGTGCCAGCAGCTTGGGCACGGCCGGGGAGCTGTTTTTT. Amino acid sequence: CASSLGTAGELFF.

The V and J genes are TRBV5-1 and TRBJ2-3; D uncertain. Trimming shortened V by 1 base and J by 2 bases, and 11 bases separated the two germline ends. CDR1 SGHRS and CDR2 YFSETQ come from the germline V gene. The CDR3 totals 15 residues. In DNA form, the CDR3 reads TGCGCCAGCAGCTTGATGGAGCGAGACACAGATACGCAGTATTTT. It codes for CASSLMERDTDTQYF.

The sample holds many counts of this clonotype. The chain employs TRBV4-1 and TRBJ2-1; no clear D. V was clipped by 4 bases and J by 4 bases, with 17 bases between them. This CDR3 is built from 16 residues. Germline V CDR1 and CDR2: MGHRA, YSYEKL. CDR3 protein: CASSPLIQPRYNEQFF. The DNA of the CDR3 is TGCGCCAGCAGCCCTTTAATCCAGCCGCGGTACAATGAGCAGTTCTTC.

The CDR3 DNA sequence: TGTGCCAGCGCTGGGTCTGTGATATCCTACAATGAGCAGTTCTTC. This translates into CASAGSVISYNEQFF. The rearrangement links TRBV11-2 to TRBJ2-1, with no clear D. The CDR3 extends over 15 amino acids. Per the germline V gene, CDR1 is SGHAT and CDR2 is FQNNGV. Trimming removed 8 bases at V and 1 base at J, with 15 bases between.